This is a list of T cell receptor beta chains from one sample in a study of T cell changes during pregnancy in multiple sclerosis. The data were produced by immunoSEQ multiplex PCR, yet TCRdb's version contains in-frame clones alone and is incomplete. The table has just over 40,000 clones, around 90% seen once; the top ten hold approximately 5.3%. Sequenced material: peripheral blood, taken in the first trimester of pregnancy. The origin of the receptors is a female donor in good health, enrolled as a control in a pregnancy study. CDR3s include the opening cysteine and the closing phenylalanine or tryptophan.

J gene: TRBJ2-3; V gene: TRBV6-4; CDR3 protein: CASSDSASTDTQYF
J gene: TRBJ2-7; V gene: TRBV5-1; CDR3 protein: CASSPDRNSYEQYF
J gene: TRBJ1-6; V gene: TRBV5-1; CDR3 protein: CASPKKHGKGGERGNSPLHF
J gene: TRBJ2-1; V gene: TRBV5-6; CDR3 protein: CASSFSGEGFYNEQFF
J gene: TRBJ2-1; V gene: TRBV5-1; CDR3 protein: CASSGTSLPEQFF
J gene: TRBJ2-3; V gene: TRBV9; CDR3 protein: CASSVEARRYGSQYF
J gene: TRBJ1-2; V gene: TRBV5-1; CDR3 protein: CASSLDGALGYTF
J gene: TRBJ2-3; V gene: TRBV7-2; CDR3 protein: CASSYGRSSSGGTDTQYF
J gene: TRBJ1-3; V gene: TRBV11-2; CDR3 protein: CASSRRGTGNTIYF
J gene: TRBJ1-2; V gene: TRBV4-1; CDR3 protein: CASSPSGGGPGRDGYTF
J gene: TRBJ2-3; V gene: TRBV25-1; CDR3 protein: CASSESGADTQYF
J gene: TRBJ1-1; V gene: TRBV29-1; CDR3 protein: CSAIRGGQGTEAFF
J gene: TRBJ1-2; V gene: TRBV5-1; CDR3 protein: CASSLTPRQGGNGYTF
J gene: TRBJ2-7; V gene: TRBV11-2; CDR3 protein: CASSLGPVSSGSRYF
J gene: TRBJ2-7; V gene: TRBV5-4; CDR3 protein: CASSPTGTGGSGFYEQYF
J gene: TRBJ1-1; V gene: TRBV2; CDR3 protein: CAREGAEAFF
J gene: TRBJ2-3; V gene: TRBV29-1; CDR3 protein: CSVEDRALADTQYF
J gene: TRBJ2-1; V gene: TRBV28; CDR3 protein: CASVGPGTSGGHEQFF
J gene: TRBJ2-7; V gene: TRBV10-1; CDR3 protein: CASSERRGNEQYF
J gene: TRBJ1-1; V gene: TRBV13; CDR3 protein: CASSPPNRELAFF
J gene: TRBJ1-5; V gene: TRBV2; CDR3 protein: CASSVGVSRNQPQHF
J gene: TRBJ2-2; V gene: TRBV28; CDR3 protein: CASSSPTSGENTGELFF
J gene: TRBJ2-2; V gene: TRBV30; CDR3 protein: CAFSGREAGELFF
J gene: TRBJ1-5; V gene: TRBV7-9; CDR3 protein: CASSLVREDYSNQPQHF
J gene: TRBJ2-7; V gene: TRBV7-2; CDR3 protein: CASSFGRGGSYEQYF
J gene: TRBJ2-1; V gene: TRBV6-6; CDR3 protein: CASSYPMEPLGNEQFF
J gene: TRBJ2-7; V gene: TRBV7-2; CDR3 protein: CASSFGGSSYEQYF
J gene: TRBJ2-7; V gene: TRBV6-5; CDR3 protein: CASSRVGAGREQYF
J gene: TRBJ1-4; V gene: TRBV10-3; CDR3 protein: CAISSTGSEKLFF
J gene: TRBJ2-1; V gene: TRBV5-4; CDR3 protein: CASSPRTPRRGDEQFF
J gene: TRBJ2-7; V gene: TRBV4-3; CDR3 protein: CASSEGTGLSYEQYF
J gene: TRBJ2-3; V gene: TRBV18; CDR3 protein: CASSPGTGITDTQYF
J gene: TRBJ1-4; V gene: TRBV4-2; CDR3 protein: CASSRGHGPTNEKLFF
J gene: TRBJ1-6; V gene: TRBV5-1; CDR3 protein: CASTVDRTYNSPLHF
J gene: TRBJ2-3; V gene: TRBV11-3; CDR3 protein: CASSLGVASQGATDTQYF
J gene: TRBJ2-4; V gene: TRBV11-2; CDR3 protein: CASSRGGGENIQYF
J gene: TRBJ1-1; V gene: TRBV6-1; CDR3 protein: CASRLEDFGYTEAFF
J gene: TRBJ2-3; V gene: TRBV30; CDR3 protein: CAWSAVPDTQYF
J gene: TRBJ2-5; V gene: TRBV14; CDR3 protein: CASSQATGVWGETQYF
J gene: TRBJ2-7; V gene: TRBV19; CDR3 protein: CASSLTGALHEQYF
J gene: TRBJ1-6; V gene: TRBV6-1; CDR3 protein: CASSPGGSYNSPLHF
J gene: TRBJ2-7; V gene: TRBV6-1; CDR3 protein: CASSVWPLAYEQYF
J gene: TRBJ2-2; V gene: TRBV10-3; CDR3 protein: CAISDRDRVTGELFF
J gene: TRBJ1-3; V gene: TRBV5-1; CDR3 protein: CASSVPGNTIYF
J gene: TRBJ2-7; V gene: TRBV9; CDR3 protein: CASSETGTASYEQYF
J gene: TRBJ1-1; V gene: TRBV15; CDR3 protein: CATSRGSGTGGAGSTEAFF
J gene: TRBJ1-1; V gene: TRBV4-2; CDR3 protein: CASSQEPGGDTEAFF
J gene: TRBJ2-7; V gene: TRBV9; CDR3 protein: CASSVGSGQGTEQYF